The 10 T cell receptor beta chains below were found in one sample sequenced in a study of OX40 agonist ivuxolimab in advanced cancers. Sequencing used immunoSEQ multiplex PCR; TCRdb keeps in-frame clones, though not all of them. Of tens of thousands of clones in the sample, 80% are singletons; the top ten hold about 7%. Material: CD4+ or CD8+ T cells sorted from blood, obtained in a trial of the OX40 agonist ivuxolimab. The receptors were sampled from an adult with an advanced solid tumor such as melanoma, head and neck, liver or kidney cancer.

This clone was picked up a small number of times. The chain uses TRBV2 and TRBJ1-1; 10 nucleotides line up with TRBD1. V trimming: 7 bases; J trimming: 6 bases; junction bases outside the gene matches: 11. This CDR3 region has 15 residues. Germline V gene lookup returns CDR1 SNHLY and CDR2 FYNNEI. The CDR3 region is CASNTIRDRGAEAFF. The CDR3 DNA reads TGTGCCAGCAACACGATCCGGGACAGGGGAGCTGAAGCTTTCTTT.

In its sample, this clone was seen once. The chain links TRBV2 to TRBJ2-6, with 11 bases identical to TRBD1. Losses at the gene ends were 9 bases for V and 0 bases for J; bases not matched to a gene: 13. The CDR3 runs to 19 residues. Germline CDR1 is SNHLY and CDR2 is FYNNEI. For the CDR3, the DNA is TGTGCCAGGAGAAGGACAGGGGGCAGCGGGATCTCTGGGGCCAACGTCCTGACTTTC. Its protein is CARRRTGGSGISGANVLTF.

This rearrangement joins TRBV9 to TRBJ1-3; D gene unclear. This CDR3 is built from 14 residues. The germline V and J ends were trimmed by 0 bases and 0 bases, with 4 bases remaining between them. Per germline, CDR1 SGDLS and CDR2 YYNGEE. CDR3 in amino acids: CASSVGISGNTIYF. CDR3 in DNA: TGTGCCAGCAGCGTAGGCATCTCTGGAAACACCATATATTTT.

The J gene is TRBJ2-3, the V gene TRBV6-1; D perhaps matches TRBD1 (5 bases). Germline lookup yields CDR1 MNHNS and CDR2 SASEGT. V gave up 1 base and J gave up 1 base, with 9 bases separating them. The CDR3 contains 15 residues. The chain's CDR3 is CASSEEGRGTDTQYF. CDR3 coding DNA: TGTGCCAGCAGTGAAGAGGGCAGGGGCACAGATACGCAGTATTTT.

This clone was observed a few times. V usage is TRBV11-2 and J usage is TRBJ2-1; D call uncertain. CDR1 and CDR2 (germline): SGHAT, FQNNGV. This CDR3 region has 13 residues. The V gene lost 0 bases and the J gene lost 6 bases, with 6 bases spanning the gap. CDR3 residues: CASSLDVVNEQFF. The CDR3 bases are TGTGCCAGCAGCTTAGATGTGGTCAATGAGCAGTTCTTC.

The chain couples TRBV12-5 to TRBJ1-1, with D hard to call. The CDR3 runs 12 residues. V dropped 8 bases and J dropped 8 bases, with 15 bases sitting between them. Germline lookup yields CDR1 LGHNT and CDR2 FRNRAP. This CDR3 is CASMSSSPEAFF. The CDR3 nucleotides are TGTGCTAGTATGTCTTCTAGCCCAGAAGCTTTCTTT. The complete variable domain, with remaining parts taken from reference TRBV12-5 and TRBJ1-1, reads DARVTQTPRHKVTEMGQEVTMRCQPILGHNTVFWYRQTMMQGLELLAYFRNRAPLDDSGMPKDRFSAEMPDATLATLKIQPSEPRDSAVYFCASMSSSPEAFFGQGTRLTVV.

In DNA, the CDR3 is TGTGCCAGCAGTTACGCTGGGTCTCTTAACACCGGGGAGCTGTTTTTT. It codes for CASSYAGSLNTGELFF. The V call is TRBV6-6, the J call TRBJ2-2, with unresolved D. Germline CDR1 is MNHNY and CDR2 is SVGAGI (reference sequence). With 2 bases removed from V and 2 bases from J, the gap between germline ends came to 12 bases. This CDR3 spans 16 amino acids.

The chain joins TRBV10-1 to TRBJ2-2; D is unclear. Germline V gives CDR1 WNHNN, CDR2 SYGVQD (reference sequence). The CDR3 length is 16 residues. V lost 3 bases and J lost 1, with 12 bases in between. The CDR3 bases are TGCGCCAGCAGTGACCGTCCGGACCTGAACACCGGGGAGCTGTTTTTT. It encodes CASSDRPDLNTGELFF.

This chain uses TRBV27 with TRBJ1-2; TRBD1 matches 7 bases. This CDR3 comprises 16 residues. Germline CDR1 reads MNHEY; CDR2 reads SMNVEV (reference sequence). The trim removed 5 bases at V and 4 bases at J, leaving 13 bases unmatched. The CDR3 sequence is CASSPLPTTGLYGYTF. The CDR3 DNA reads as TGTGCCAGCAGTCCTCTACCCACGACAGGGCTCTATGGCTACACCTTC.

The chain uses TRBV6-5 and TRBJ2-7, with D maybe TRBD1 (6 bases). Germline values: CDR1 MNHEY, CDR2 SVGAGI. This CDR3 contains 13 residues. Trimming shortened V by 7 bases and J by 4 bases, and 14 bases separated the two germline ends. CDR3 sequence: CASTDRLGYEQYF. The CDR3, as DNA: TGTGCCAGCACAGACAGGTTGGGGTACGAGCAGTACTTC.